This TCR beta chain appears in the sequencing data of a study of T cell responses to AZD1222 COVID-19 vaccine. Only in-frame clones appear in the TCRdb table, and some are missing; sequencing was by immunoSEQ multiplex PCR. The data contain 150,000 to 200,000 clones, around 87% of them singletons. The source is an adult in good health. Specimen: peripheral blood, collected on day 0 of AZD1222 vaccination.

The CDR3 sequence: CSVEGRTSGSFYNEQFF. In DNA, the CDR3 is TGCAGCGTTGAAGGTCGGACTAGCGGGAGCTTTTATAATGAGCAGTTCTTC. The genes are TRBV29-1 and TRBJ2-1; TRBD2 matches at 13 bases. Germline values: CDR1 SQVTM, CDR2 ANQGSEA. J was trimmed by 7 bases and V by 1 base; bases with no gene match: 10. The CDR3 extends over 17 amino acids.